The 23 T cell receptor beta chains given below trace back to one sample, sequenced in a study of response to subunit inactivated influenza vaccine. One entry per CDR3 protein results from TCRdb running MiXCR on the RT-PCR reads. This table holds hundreds of thousands of distinct CDR3 sequences, 14% found once. The sample in question was PBMCs from blood, obtained less than 15 days before vaccination. Every receptor here comes from a middle-aged man who received an inactivated influenza vaccine.

This clonotype has just a few counts. The V call is TRBV20-1, the J call TRBJ1-2; D is ambiguous. The V gene lost 3 bases and the J gene lost 2 bases, with 10 bases spanning the gap. Germline V gene lookup returns CDR1 DFQATT and CDR2 SNEGSKA (reference sequence). This CDR3 is 13 amino acids long. The CDR3 nucleotides read TGCAGTGCTAGGATGGACGGAAACTATGGCTACACCTTC. Amino acid sequence: CSARMDGNYGYTF.

The CDR3 spells CSATGTVSYEQYF. The CDR3 DNA reads as TGCAGTGCCACCGGGACAGTCTCCTACGAGCAGTACTTC. The J gene is TRBJ2-7, the V gene TRBV20-1; 7 bases match TRBD1. CDR3 length: 13 amino acids. J gave up 0 bases and V 6 bases, and 5 bases lay outside the gene matches. Per the germline V gene, CDR1 is DFQATT and CDR2 is SNEGSKA (reference sequence).

This clonotype was detected a few times. V is TRBV6-2 or TRBV6-3 and J is TRBJ2-1; the D gene is possibly TRBD1 (6 bases). The CDR3 runs to 18 residues. The V gene lost 0 bases and the J gene lost 4 bases, with 19 bases spanning the gap. From germline, CDR1 is MNHEY and CDR2 SVGEGT. Here the CDR3 reads CASSYSRRNRAGYNEQFF. CDR3 nucleotides: TGTGCCAGCAGTTACTCTAGACGGAACAGGGCGGGTTACAATGAGCAGTTCTTC.

There are a few counts of this clonotype. The CDR3, as DNA: TGTGCCAGTAGTATGGACAGGGGCAATCAGCCCCAGCATTTT. It encodes CASSMDRGNQPQHF. This chain joins TRBV19 and TRBJ1-5; TRBD1 agrees at 8 bases. The V and J ends lost 3 bases and 2 bases, in that order; junction bases with no gene match: 0. CDR1 is LNHDA and CDR2 is SQIVND in the germline V gene (reference sequence). The CDR3 is 14 amino acids.

The chain uses TRBV20-1 and TRBJ2-7, with 12 bases lining up with TRBD2. The CDR3 extends over 13 amino acids. V dropped 5 bases and J dropped 8; count of bases not matched to a gene: 7. Germline loops: CDR1 DFQATT, CDR2 SNEGSKA (reference sequence). CDR3 sequence reads: CSALTSGSLKQYF. The CDR3 DNA follows: TGCAGTGCTTTGACTAGCGGGAGTCTCAAGCAGTACTTC.

The chain recombines TRBV20-1 with TRBJ2-1; weak D call: TRBD2 (6 bases). V was pared by 3 bases and J by 4 bases, with 7 bases between. Germline-derived CDR1 and CDR2 are DFQATT and SNEGSKA (reference sequence). The CDR3 is made up of 12 amino acids. This chain's CDR3 is CSASAGYNEQFF. In DNA, the CDR3 is TGCAGTGCTAGTGCGGGGTACAATGAGCAGTTCTTC.

The V and J genes are TRBV30 and TRBJ2-7; possibly TRBD1 for D (6 bases). The V end lost 2 bases, the J end lost 8 bases, and 19 bases lay between the germline ends. This CDR3 spans 14 amino acids. Germline CDR1 GTSNPN, CDR2 SVGIG (reference sequence). CDR3 in DNA: TGTGCCTGGAGTCACCGAGACAGGAAAGGGCAGCAGTACTTC. This gives the protein CAWSHRDRKGQQYF.

CDR3 amino acids: CASSLISIMAGELFF. The CDR3, as DNA: TGTGCCAGCAGCTTAATATCTATAATGGCCGGGGAGCTGTTTTTT. The V call is TRBV7-2, the J call TRBJ2-2; D uncertain. Germline CDR1 and CDR2: SGHTA and FQGNSA. The CDR3 has 15 amino acids. V gave up 2 bases and J gave up 6 bases, with 13 bases separating them.

The genes are TRBV7-2 and TRBJ2-7, with D unresolved. The V end was cut by 1 base, the J end by 6 bases, with 13 bases between. This CDR3 is built from 14 residues. CDR1 is SGHTA, CDR2 FQGNSA, per germline. CDR3 coding DNA: TGTGCCAGCAGCTTAGGTTCTGGAGCCGTCGAGCAGTACTTC. It translates to CASSLGSGAVEQYF.

At least ten counts were recorded for this clonotype. The DNA of the CDR3 is TGTGCCAGCAGCCCCCGGGACAGGGGTAGCGAGCAGTACTTC. Amino acid sequence: CASSPRDRGSEQYF. This chain uses TRBV7-8 with TRBJ2-7, with 10 bases aligning to TRBD1. This CDR3 contains 14 residues. Germline V gene lookup returns CDR1 SGHVS and CDR2 FQNEAQ. J was trimmed by 6 bases and V by 5 bases; bases with no gene match: 7.

This chain connects TRBV6-2 or TRBV6-3 to TRBJ2-7, with TRBD1 identical over 8 bases. Germline values: CDR1 MNHEY, CDR2 SVGEGT. CDR3 length: 17 residues. Germline trimming cut 2 bases from V and 2 bases from J; bases unmatched to any gene: 11. The CDR3 loop reads CASSYPFRTGIPYEQYF. CDR3 coding DNA: TGTGCCAGCAGTTACCCATTTCGGACAGGGATACCCTACGAGCAGTACTTC.

The rearrangement links TRBV7-9 to TRBJ2-1, with TRBD1 as a possible D gene (6 bases). The germline CDR1 and CDR2 sequences are SEHNR and FQNEAQ (reference sequence). The CDR3 has 13 residues. With 4 bases removed from V and 7 bases from J, the gap between germline ends came to 11 bases. CDR3 loop: CASSSHRVNEQFF. The CDR3 DNA sequence: TGTGCCAGCAGCTCACACAGGGTAAATGAGCAGTTCTTC. The whole variable domain, remainder taken from reference TRBV7-9 and TRBJ2-1, is DTGVSQNPRHKITKRGQNVTFRCDPISEHNRLYWYRQTLGQGPEFLTYFQNEAQLEKSRLLSDRFSAERPKGSFSTLEIQRTEQGDSAMYLCASSSHRVNEQFFGPGTRLTVL.

This chain uses TRBV4-2 with TRBJ2-7; D is uncertain. CDR1 is LGHNA and CDR2 is YNFKEQ in the germline V gene. V was cut by 3 bases and J by 7 bases, with 13 bases left in between. The CDR3 contains 13 residues. The DNA for the CDR3 is TGTGCCAGCAGCCAGGGTACGTCTCGGGAGCAGTACTTC. This encodes CASSQGTSREQYF.

There are many counts of this clonotype. CDR3 in amino acids: CASSFSSGTNYNEQFF. In DNA, the CDR3 is TGCGCCAGCAGCTTTAGTTCCGGGACTAACTACAATGAGCAGTTCTTC. This chain links TRBV5-1 with TRBJ2-1; TRBD2 matches 7 bases. CDR1 and CDR2 (germline): SGHRS, YFSETQ. The CDR3 contains 16 residues. V dropped 2 bases and J dropped 3; count of bases not matched to a gene: 8.

V usage is TRBV6-6 and J usage is TRBJ2-2; D not certain. The germline gives CDR1 MNHNY, CDR2 SVGAGI (reference sequence). The CDR3 sequence is 13 residues long. V lost 2 bases and J lost 6, with 7 bases in between. The CDR3 bases are TGTGCCAGCAGTTACCCAGGACCCGGGGAGCTGTTTTTT. Its protein product is CASSYPGPGELFF.

A few counts support this clonotype. This chain connects TRBV28 to TRBJ1-1; D gene uncertain. The CDR3 has 11 amino acids. Per germline, CDR1 MDHEN and CDR2 SYDVKM. For the CDR3, the DNA is TGTGCGACTCGAATGAACACTGAAGCTTTCTTT. Translation: CATRMNTEAFF.

This clonotype was observed many times. J is TRBJ1-1 and V is TRBV7-6; unclear D gene. The germline V gene has CDR1 SGHVS and CDR2 FNYEAQ. CDR3 length equals 13 residues. V lost 1 base and J 1 base, leaving 4 bases between the germline ends. This chain's CDR3 is CASSLEQNTEAFF. In DNA form, the CDR3 reads TGTGCCAGCAGCTTAGAGCAGAACACTGAAGCTTTCTTT.

The table lists this clonotype with many counts. The V call is TRBV12-3 or TRBV12-4, the J call TRBJ1-1, with 11 bases fitting TRBD1. CDR3 length: 13 amino acids. The junction had 2 bases not matched to a gene; V was cut back by 5 bases and J by 6 bases. The CDR3 is CASSRDRGAEAFF. CDR3 DNA: TGTGCCAGCAGTAGGGACAGGGGGGCTGAAGCTTTCTTT.

The rearrangement uses TRBV6-2 or TRBV6-3 and TRBJ2-1, with 7 bases matching TRBD1. The CDR3 length is 19 residues. Trimming cost V 2 bases and J 0 bases; bases outside gene matches: 13. Germline CDR1 is MNHEY and CDR2 is SVGEGT. The CDR3 sequence is CASSYRPLGSGGSYNEQFF. The CDR3 DNA sequence: TGTGCCAGCAGTTACCGGCCATTAGGCTCAGGGGGCTCCTACAATGAGCAGTTCTTC.

This clonotype has a count of ten or more. This chain links TRBV20-1 with TRBJ1-4; D might be TRBD1 (6 bases). This CDR3 is built from 17 residues. Germline V gene sequence: CDR1 DFQATT, CDR2 SNEGSKA (reference sequence). V shed 2 bases and J shed 3 bases, with 19 bases lying between them. CDR3: CSARKLKRTASNEKLFF. The DNA for the CDR3 is TGCAGTGCTAGAAAGCTCAAAAGGACAGCTTCTAATGAAAAACTGTTTTTT.

The rearrangement joins TRBV7-2 to TRBJ2-5; TRBD1 might be the D (5 bases). This CDR3 contains 11 residues. The germline V and J ends were trimmed by 5 bases and 9 bases, with 10 bases remaining between them. Germline CDR1 and CDR2: SGHTA and FQGNSA. This chain's CDR3 is CASSREGAQYF. The DNA for the CDR3 is TGTGCCAGCAGCCGAGAAGGGGCCCAGTACTTC.

This clonotype occurred many times. The chain has TRBV18 and TRBJ2-6; D gene uncertain. The germline gives CDR1 KGHSH, CDR2 LQKENI. This CDR3 spans 16 amino acids. Trimming cost V 3 bases and J 1 base, with 10 bases left between them. The CDR3 DNA is TGTGCCAGCTCACCTCTCAGTGATTCTGGGGCCAACGTCCTGACTTTC. It yields the protein CASSPLSDSGANVLTF. Variable domain in full (rest from reference TRBV18 and TRBJ2-6): NAGVMQNPRHLVRRRGQEARLRCSPMKGHSHVYWYRQLPEEGLKFMVYLQKENIIDESGMPKERFSAEFPKEGPSILRIQQVVRGDSAAYFCASSPLSDSGANVLTFGAGSRLTVL.

This clonotype showed up just a few times. The gene calls are TRBV4-2 and TRBJ2-3; 10 nucleotides match TRBD2. The CDR3 is 17 residues long. J was trimmed by 2 bases and V by 4 bases; bases with no gene match: 9. The V gene's germline CDR1 is LGHNA and CDR2 YNFKEQ. CDR3 nucleotide sequence: TGTGCCAGCAGCCCTGGGTCTAGCGGGGGATACACAGATACGCAGTATTTT. This sequence encodes CASSPGSSGGYTDTQYF.